The entry below describes one T cell receptor (beta chain). This CDR3 has 15 amino acids. V lost 0 bases to trimming and J lost 4 bases, with 9 bases between them. Germline assignment: CDR1 MNHEY and CDR2 SMNVEV (reference sequence). Per the authors' pipeline: Nucleated cell number was recorded as an estimate derived from reference gene primer amplification. Repertoires were generated with immunoSEQ multiplex PCR, while TCRdb's copy carries only in-frame clones and drops some. From that table come the V and J calls and clone size; the DNA was used to work out D and trimming. The sample has tens of thousands of clones; 80% to 85% are singletons. This sample stems from a study of blood T cell repertoires in COVID-19. Study summary: Material from acute and convalescent COVID-19 was sourced from the United States, Italy and Spain. PBMCs, B-cell-depleted T cells, or T cells were the source of the cDNA or gDNA that made up the material.

This receptor was taken from a human donor in a cohort sampled during active COVID-19. The material sequenced was peripheral blood. The chain uses TRBV27 and TRBJ2-2; TRBD1 is a possible D gene (6 bases). The CDR3 is CASSLSTGITGELFF. Here the CDR3 DNA reads TGTGCCAGCAGTTTATCTACAGGGATCACCGGGGAGCTGTTTTTT.